Listed here are 25 T cell receptor beta chains from one sample, sequenced in a study of T cell responses to AZD1222 COVID-19 vaccine. Only in-frame clones appear in the TCRdb table, and some are missing; sequencing was by immunoSEQ multiplex PCR. There are 80,000 or so clones in the sample; more than 90% occur only once, and roughly 4.5% lies in the top ten. The source was peripheral blood, collected 28 days after the second AZD1222 dose. These receptors all stem from an adult who received the AZD1222 COVID-19 vaccine.

Turning to this clone: Other DNA variants within this sample encode the same CDR3. This chain uses TRBV6-5 with TRBJ1-4; D is unresolved. CDR1 MNHEY and CDR2 SVGAGI come from the germline V gene. The V end lost 2 bases, the J end lost 8 bases, and 9 bases lay between the germline ends. The CDR3 runs to 13 residues. CDR3 sequence reads: CASSYRAGEKLFF. The CDR3 DNA sequence: TGTGCCAGCAGTTACAGGGCTGGGGAAAAACTGTTTTTT.

The rearrangement joins TRBV28 to TRBJ1-2, with D perhaps matching TRBD1 (6 bases). Germline V gene sequence: CDR1 MDHEN, CDR2 SYDVKM. This CDR3 comprises 12 residues. V was cut by 8 bases and J by 4 bases, with 11 bases left in between. CDR3 in amino acids: CASQGTGYGYTF. CDR3 in DNA: TGTGCCAGCCAGGGGACGGGCTATGGCTACACCTTC.

The chain recombines TRBV11-3 with TRBJ2-3; D remains unclear. Trimming took off 4 bases at V and 6 bases at J, with 11 bases between the two ends. CDR3 length: 13 amino acids. Germline V lookup: CDR1 SGHNT, CDR2 YENEEA. The CDR3 sequence is CASSSFLGDTQYF. Written as DNA, the CDR3 is TGTGCCAGCAGCTCCTTTTTGGGGGATACGCAGTATTTT.

The chain joins TRBV5-4 to TRBJ2-7; 7 nucleotides line up with TRBD1. Germline trimming cut 0 bases from V and 6 bases from J; bases unmatched to any gene: 6. The CDR3 contains 14 residues. Germline CDR1 and CDR2: SGHNT and YYREEE (reference sequence). The CDR3 bases are TGTGCCAGCAGCTTGGGACAGGGTCCCCGCGAGCAGTACTTC. The encoded protein is CASSLGQGPREQYF.

This clone was counted a single time. This sequence joins TRBV5-1 and TRBJ2-2, with D hard to call. V lost 4 bases to trimming and J lost 3 bases, with 13 bases between them. The CDR3 length is 15 residues. The germline gives CDR1 SGHRS, CDR2 YFSETQ. The CDR3 protein is CASSRKGQDTGELFF. CDR3 bases: TGCGCCAGCAGCCGTAAAGGGCAGGACACCGGGGAGCTGTTTTTT. The entire variable domain, with the rest obtained from reference TRBV5-1 and TRBJ2-2, is as follows: KAGVTQTPRYLIKTRGQQVTLSCSPISGHRSVSWYQQTPGQGLQFLFEYFSETQRNKGNFPGRFSGRQFSNSRSEMNVSTLELGDSALYLCASSRKGQDTGELFFGEGSRLTVL.

J is TRBJ1-1 and V is TRBV6-5, with 8 bases matching TRBD1. There are 14 residues in the CDR3. The V gene end was trimmed by 6 bases and the J gene end by 4 bases; junction bases not matched to a gene: 7. Germline assignment: CDR1 MNHEY and CDR2 SVGAGI. CDR3 bases: TGTGCCAGCAGACCCAGGGGGCAGATCACTGAAGCTTTCTTT. Its protein product is CASRPRGQITEAFF.

This clone was detected only a few times. The V gene is TRBV7-8, the J gene TRBJ2-5; 8 bases map to TRBD1. V shed 5 bases, J shed 6 bases, and the junction held 14 bases outside the gene matches. This CDR3 spans 16 amino acids. Germline CDR1 SGHVS, CDR2 FQNEAQ. The DNA for the CDR3 is TGTGCCAGCAGCCCCCCGTGGCGGACAGGGCTTCAGACCCAGTACTTC. Protein sequence: CASSPPWRTGLQTQYF.

V gene TRBV10-3 combines with J gene TRBJ2-2; 14 positions match TRBD2. V lost 10 bases, J lost 5 bases, and 9 bases stayed unmatched. Germline values: CDR1 ENHRY, CDR2 SYGVKD. CDR3 length equals 16 residues. CDR3 DNA: TGTGCCAACTCCCCCGGACTAGCGGGAGGAACCGGGGAGCTGTTTTTT. It codes for CANSPGLAGGTGELFF.

The chain joins TRBV19 to TRBJ2-1; D ambiguous. Per germline, CDR1 LNHDA and CDR2 SQIVND (reference sequence). This CDR3 has 15 residues. V gave up 10 bases and J gave up 0 bases, with 16 bases separating them. The CDR3 nucleotides are TGTGCCACCTCCTTGGGCCTCAGCTCCTACAATGAGCAGTTCTTC. This sequence encodes CATSLGLSSYNEQFF.

This rearrangement joins TRBV29-1 to TRBJ1-2; D might be TRBD1 (5 bases). The CDR3 consists of 13 residues. V lost 5 bases and J 4 bases, leaving 14 bases between the germline ends. Per the germline V gene, CDR1 is SQVTM and CDR2 is ANQGSEA. The CDR3: CSVPRGGSYGYTF. The CDR3 bases are TGCAGCGTTCCGAGGGGAGGCAGCTATGGCTACACCTTC.

In DNA, the CDR3 is TGTGCCAGCTCACCGATCGCAGGGGCTTTGGATGGCTACACCTTC. Translated: CASSPIAGALDGYTF. V usage is TRBV18 and J usage is TRBJ1-2; maybe TRBD1 (6 bases). This CDR3 comprises 15 residues. Trimming stripped 3 bases from V and 6 bases from J, with 17 bases between. CDR1 KGHSH and CDR2 LQKENI come from the germline V gene.

This chain links TRBV14 with TRBJ1-1; D not resolved. Germline values: CDR1 SGHDN, CDR2 FVKESK. V lost 8 bases to trimming and J lost 5 bases, with 15 bases between them. The CDR3 is 13 residues long. CDR3 sequence: CASALLAGTEAFF. The CDR3 bases are TGTGCCAGCGCGCTGTTAGCGGGGACTGAAGCTTTCTTT.

The chain carries TRBV3-1 (or the pseudogene TRBV3-2) and TRBJ2-7; D perhaps matches TRBD1 (8 bases). Per germline, CDR1 LGHDT and CDR2 YNNKEL (reference sequence). The CDR3 totals 14 residues. Trimming cost V 7 bases and J 4 bases, with 17 bases left between them. CDR3 DNA: TGTGCCAGCACCCCGGACAGGGAGGGATACGAGCAGTACTTC. Protein sequence: CASTPDREGYEQYF.

This clone occurred once. This chain connects TRBV6-4 to TRBJ1-2; 9 bases align to TRBD1. The CDR3 spans 16 residues. Looked up from germline, CDR1 is MRHNA and CDR2 is SNTAGT. The trim removed 3 bases at V and 4 bases at J, leaving 9 bases unmatched. The CDR3 DNA sequence: TGTGCCAGCAGTGAGCTCTCGACAGGGGGAATCTATGGCTACACCTTC. Translating gives CASSELSTGGIYGYTF.

The rearrangement uses TRBV27 and TRBJ2-1; 8 bases match TRBD2. V gave up 7 bases and J gave up 6 bases; unmatched junction bases: 14. Germline V gives CDR1 MNHEY, CDR2 SMNVEV (reference sequence). This CDR3 has 16 amino acids. For the CDR3, the DNA is TGTGCCAGCAACACCCCCGTCGGGGCGGGAGGCAATGAGCAGTTCTTC. It translates to CASNTPVGAGGNEQFF.

The chain joins TRBV10-3 to TRBJ2-2, with TRBD1 identical over 8 bases. The CDR3 is made up of 15 amino acids. CDR1 ENHRY and CDR2 SYGVKD come from the germline V gene. The V gene end was trimmed by 7 bases and the J gene end by 2 bases; junction bases not matched to a gene: 6. CDR3 residues: CAIKTGETNTGELFF. CDR3 in DNA: TGTGCCATCAAGACAGGGGAGACCAACACCGGGGAGCTGTTTTTT.

J is TRBJ1-1 and V is TRBV10-3, with a possible D match to TRBD1 (5 bases). CDR1 ENHRY and CDR2 SYGVKD come from the germline V gene. V lost 9 bases and J 1 base, leaving 18 bases between the germline ends. CDR3 length: 15 residues. In DNA, the CDR3 is TGTGCCATTTCCCTTACCGACAGCGGGAACACTGAAGCTTTCTTT. Its translation: CAISLTDSGNTEAFF.

This chain connects TRBV27 to TRBJ2-7; 10 bases align to TRBD2. This CDR3 has 15 residues. Germline V gene data show CDR1 as MNHEY and CDR2 as SMNVEV (reference sequence). With 6 bases clipped from V and 3 bases from J, the junction kept 8 bases outside the gene matches. The CDR3 protein is CASSLPSGGLYEQYF. As DNA, the CDR3 is TGTGCCAGCAGCCTGCCTAGCGGGGGCCTCTACGAGCAGTACTTC.

This sequence joins TRBV30 and TRBJ1-3; the match to TRBD1 covers 8 bases. The CDR3 is 16 amino acids. Trimming at V came to 2 bases and at J to 4 bases, leaving 10 bases not matched to a gene. Germline V gene data show CDR1 as GTSNPN and CDR2 as SVGIG (reference sequence). This chain's CDR3 is CAWSKGAGGGGNTIYF. Written as DNA, the CDR3 is TGTGCCTGGAGTAAAGGGGCAGGGGGCGGCGGAAACACCATATATTTT. Full variable domain (outside the CDR3, taken from reference TRBV30 and TRBJ1-3): SQTIHQWPATLVQPVGSPLSLECTVEGTSNPNLYWYRQAAGRGLQLLFYSVGIGQISSEVPQNLSASRPQDRQFILSSKKLLLSDSGFYLCAWSKGAGGGGNTIYFGEGSWLTVV.

The genes are TRBV15 and TRBJ2-2; 10 nucleotides match TRBD2. Trimming took 0 bases from V and 5 from J; bases not matched to a gene: 6. The CDR3 totals 17 residues. Germline V gene lookup returns CDR1 LNHNV and CDR2 YYDKDF (reference sequence). CDR3 bases: TGTGCCACCAGCAGAGACCTAGCGGGAGAGGGGACCGGGGAGCTGTTTTTT. Translated: CATSRDLAGEGTGELFF.

The sample holds one count of this clone. The chain recombines TRBV7-2 with TRBJ2-2, with 13 positions matching TRBD2. With V trimmed by 5 bases and J by 4 bases, 7 bases remained unmatched. The CDR3 contains 17 residues. Germline V gives CDR1 SGHTA, CDR2 FQGNSA. The CDR3: CASSPPGLAGLTGELFF. The CDR3 DNA reads as TGTGCCAGCAGCCCTCCGGGACTAGCGGGGCTCACCGGGGAGCTGTTTTTT. Combining the CDR3 with reference TRBV7-2 and TRBJ2-2 gives the whole variable domain GAGVSQSPSNKVTEKGKDVELRCDPISGHTALYWYRQSLGQGLEFLIYFQGNSAPDKSGLPSDRFSAERTGGSVSTLTIQRTQQEDSAVYLCASSPPGLAGLTGELFFGEGSRLTVL.

The chain carries TRBV7-9 and TRBJ1-5; TRBD1 matches 10 bases. The CDR3 contains 16 residues. Germline CDR1 reads SEHNR; CDR2 reads FQNEAQ (reference sequence). J was trimmed by 2 bases and V by 5 bases; bases with no gene match: 6. The CDR3 region has the DNA TGTGCCAGCAGCATGACAGGGGGCGCCGGCAATCAGCCCCAGCATTTT. This sequence encodes CASSMTGGAGNQPQHF.

The gene calls are TRBV25-1 and TRBJ2-7, with 7 bases identical to TRBD1. Germline V gene sequence: CDR1 MGHDK, CDR2 SYGVNS. J was trimmed by 2 bases and V by 7 bases; bases with no gene match: 5. The CDR3 consists of 13 residues. This CDR3 reads CASIAGTAYEQYF. The CDR3 coding sequence is TGTGCCAGCATTGCCGGGACAGCCTACGAGCAGTACTTC.

This CDR3 reads CSVETGAGSKNIQYF. In DNA, the CDR3 is TGCAGCGTGGAGACGGGGGCCGGGTCCAAAAACATTCAGTACTTC. The chain carries TRBV29-1 and TRBJ2-4; either TRBD1 or TRBD2 may fit D (6 bases each). Germline V lookup: CDR1 SQVTM, CDR2 ANQGSEA. The CDR3 is made up of 15 amino acids. The V gene lost 6 bases and the J gene lost 2 bases, with 17 bases spanning the gap.

This chain links TRBV29-1 with TRBJ2-2; D may be TRBD2 (6 bases). Trimming pared 4 bases from V and 0 bases from J, leaving 15 bases between. CDR1 is SQVTM, CDR2 ANQGSEA, per germline. The CDR3 extends over 16 amino acids. CDR3 nucleotides: TGCAGCGTTGTGGGGACTGGAGTCGCGAACACCGGGGAGCTGTTTTTT. Its protein is CSVVGTGVANTGELFF.